This T cell receptor beta chain was recorded in a study of blood T cell repertoires in COVID-19. Looking at the study overall: Donors in the United States, Italy and Spain gave samples during acute or convalescent COVID-19. PBMCs, B-cell-depleted T cells, or T cells provided the cDNA or gDNA that made up the material.

The germline V gene has CDR1 MDHEN and CDR2 SYDVKM. V dropped 6 bases and J dropped 15 bases, with 15 bases sitting between them. CDR3 length equals 11 residues. Authors' methods: Amplification from reference gene primers served as the basis for estimated nucleated cell counts. Libraries were prepared by immunoSEQ multiplex PCR; TCRdb keeps only in-frame clonotypes and omits some of them. The V and J calls and the clone size are those of that table, but D and trimming were determined from the DNA. This table has 35,000 to 45,000 clones, approximately 85% appearing once. The sequenced material came from peripheral blood. The sequence was obtained from a woman in her 70s in a cohort sampled during active COVID-19. The chain employs TRBV28 and TRBJ1-3, with a possible D match to TRBD1 (5 bases). CDR3 amino acids: CASSWGGVEYF. DNA for the CDR3: TGTGCCAGCAGCTGGGGAGGGGTAGAATATTTT.